Detailed here is one T cell receptor (beta chain). The data originate from a study of PD-L1 blockade in urothelial cancer. Using immunoSEQ multiplex PCR, the repertoire was profiled, and TCRdb retains in-frame clones only, with some absent. The table shows around 100,000 clones, with approximately 85% occurring only once. Germline assignment: CDR1 SGHRS and CDR2 YFSETQ. This CDR3 has 15 residues. The V end was cut by 0 bases, the J end by 8 bases, with 14 bases between. This chain joins TRBV5-1 and TRBJ1-4, with D maybe TRBD1 (6 bases). This receptor was taken from a man aged 50-59 years with urothelial cancer. Sequencing was performed on PBMCs, taken around atezolizumab (anti-PD-L1) treatment. This CDR3 is CASSLGTVPGEKLFF. CDR3 nucleotide sequence: TGCGCCAGCAGCTTGGGGACAGTTCCTGGAGAAAAACTGTTTTTT.